The clone carrying this TCR beta chain was seen many times. Time point specified: newly diagnosed GD, antithyroid drugs for less than 3 months. Preparation of the TCR library used RNA extracted from PBMCs. Looked up from germline, CDR1 is SGHRS and CDR2 is YFSETQ. Trimming stripped 4 bases from V and 1 base from J, with 18 bases between. This CDR3 is 16 amino acids long. The data originate from a study of regulatory T cells in long-lasting Graves disease. CDR3 regions were amplified by Arm-PCR using iRepertoire HTBI primers to build TCR beta libraries. Using its own MiXCR run on the multiplex PCR reads, TCRdb lists one record per CDR3 protein. The table shows approximately 360,000 distinct CDR3 sequences, with about 12% occurring only once. The sample also formed part of further work on T cells in Graves' hyperthyroidism and ophthalmopathy. That publication notes: An initial round of RT-PCR targeting the TCR CDR3 relied on the HTBI primer set.

The sequence came from a young woman with Graves disease. The chain is built from TRBV5-1 and TRBJ2-7, with a possible D match to TRBD1 (7 bases). This specimen was peripheral blood mononuclear cells (PBMCs), taken at new diagnosis, from a patient treated with antithyroid drugs. This CDR3 is CASSVGGRGDSYEQYF. The CDR3 nucleotides are TGCGCCAGCAGCGTCGGCGGCAGGGGGGATTCCTACGAGCAGTACTTC.